This T cell receptor beta chain was recorded in a study of blood T cell repertoires in COVID-19. Clones were sequenced by immunoSEQ multiplex PCR, and TCRdb holds only the in-frame ones, with some missing. In the table there are more than 80,000 clones, around 78% of which are singletons. Trimming shortened V by 2 bases and J by 4 bases, and 11 bases separated the two germline ends. From germline, CDR1 is SEHNR and CDR2 FQNEAQ (reference sequence). CDR3 length equals 14 residues. The receptor was derived from an elderly man with COVID-19, enrolled during active disease. Sequencing was performed on peripheral blood. V and J are TRBV7-9 and TRBJ1-1, with D possibly matching TRBD1 (6 bases). The CDR3 region has the DNA TGTGCCAGCAGCTTACGAGGGGGTTCCACTGAAGCTTTCTTT. This codes for CASSLRGGSTEAFF.